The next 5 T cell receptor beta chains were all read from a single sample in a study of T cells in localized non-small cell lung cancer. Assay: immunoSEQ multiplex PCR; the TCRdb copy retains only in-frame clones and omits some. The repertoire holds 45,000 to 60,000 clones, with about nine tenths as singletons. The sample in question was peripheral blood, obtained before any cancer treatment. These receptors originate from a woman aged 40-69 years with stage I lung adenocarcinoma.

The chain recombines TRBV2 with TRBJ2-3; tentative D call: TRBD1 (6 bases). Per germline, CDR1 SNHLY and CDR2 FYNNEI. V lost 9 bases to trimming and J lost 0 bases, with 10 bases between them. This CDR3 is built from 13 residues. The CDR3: CASGGRSTDTQYF. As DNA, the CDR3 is TGTGCCAGTGGGGGCAGAAGCACAGATACGCAGTATTTT.

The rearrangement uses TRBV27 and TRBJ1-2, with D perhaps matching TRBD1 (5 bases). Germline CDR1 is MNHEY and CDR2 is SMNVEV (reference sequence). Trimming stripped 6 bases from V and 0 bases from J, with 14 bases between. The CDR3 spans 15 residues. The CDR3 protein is CASRARGLANYGYTF. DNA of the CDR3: TGTGCCAGCAGAGCACGGGGCCTAGCTAACTATGGCTACACCTTC.

This chain's CDR3 is CASSQDSGALRYGYTF. The CDR3 DNA reads TGTGCCAGCAGCCAAGACTCGGGGGCTCTCCGGTATGGCTACACCTTC. V is TRBV4-2 and J is TRBJ1-2; the D gene is possibly TRBD1 (6 bases). CDR3 length equals 16 residues. Germline V lookup: CDR1 LGHNA, CDR2 YNFKEQ. V lost 0 bases to trimming and J lost 5 bases, with 16 bases between them.

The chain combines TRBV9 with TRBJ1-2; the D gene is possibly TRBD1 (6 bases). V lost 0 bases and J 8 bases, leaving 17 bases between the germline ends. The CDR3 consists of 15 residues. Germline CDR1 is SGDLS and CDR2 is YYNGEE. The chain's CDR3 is CASSVDNRAKEGYTF. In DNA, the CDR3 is TGTGCCAGCAGCGTAGATAACAGGGCAAAGGAAGGCTACACCTTC.

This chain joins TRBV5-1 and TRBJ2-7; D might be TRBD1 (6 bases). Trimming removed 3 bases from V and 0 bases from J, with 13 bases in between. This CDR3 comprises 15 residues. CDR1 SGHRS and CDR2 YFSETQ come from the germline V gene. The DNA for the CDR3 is TGCGCCAGCAGCTCGGGGACATTAAACTCCTACGAGCAGTACTTC. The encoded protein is CASSSGTLNSYEQYF.